The rows below give T cell receptor beta chains drawn from one sample of a study of OX40 agonist ivuxolimab in advanced cancers. Clones were sequenced by immunoSEQ multiplex PCR, and TCRdb holds only the in-frame ones, with some missing. The sample contains approximately 12,000 clones, roughly 80% of which appear only once. The sequencing here drew on CD4+ or CD8+ T cells sorted from blood, taken in a trial of the OX40 agonist ivuxolimab. These receptor sequences come from an adult with an advanced solid tumor such as melanoma, head and neck, liver or kidney cancer. CDR3s include the opening cysteine and the closing phenylalanine or tryptophan. A D gene is named only where the DNA matches it firmly. Rows give clone size only sometimes, using once, few, many, or a class for an expanded clone.

d_gene,abundance,j_gene,v_gene,CDR3aa,CDR3nt
NA,NA,TRBJ2-7,TRBV27,CASSPPSYEQYF,TGTGCCAGCAGTCCCCCTTCCTACGAGCAGTACTTC
TRBD1,few,TRBJ1-2,TRBV4-1,CASSQEFGRGDGYTF,TGCGCCAGCAGCCAAGAATTCGGCAGGGGGGATGGCTACACCTTC
NA,NA,TRBJ1-1,TRBV19,CASSIGSDMEAFF,TGTGCCAGTAGTATTGGCAGCGATATGGAAGCTTTCTTT
NA,NA,TRBJ2-7,TRBV27,CASSLSGIAYEQYF,TGTGCCAGCAGTTTATCGGGGATAGCCTACGAGCAGTACTTC
NA,NA,TRBJ2-3,TRBV15,CATGSYITDTQYF,TGTGCCACCGGTTCTTATATCACAGATACGCAGTATTTT
NA,NA,TRBJ1-1,TRBV6-5,CASSPTTGFEAFF,TGTGCCAGCAGTCCGACGACAGGATTTGAAGCTTTCTTT
NA,NA,TRBJ2-2,TRBV7-6,CAGRPPGAGELFF,TGTGCCGGAAGACCTCCGGGTGCCGGGGAGCTGTTTTTT
TRBD2,NA,TRBJ2-1,TRBV19,CASSIIYGGGTYNEQFF,TGTGCCAGTAGTATTATCTATGGGGGAGGGACCTACAATGAGCAGTTCTTC
NA,NA,TRBJ2-1,TRBV29-1,CSVVAEPSYNEQFF,TGCAGCGTTGTAGCGGAGCCTTCTTACAATGAGCAGTTCTTC
TRBD2,NA,TRBJ2-6,TRBV7-9,CASSADAGDSSGANVLTF,TGTGCCAGCAGCGCCGACGCGGGGGATAGCTCTGGGGCCAACGTCCTGACTTTC
NA,NA,TRBJ2-7,TRBV5-1,CASSLVGGPNEQYF,TGCGCCAGCAGCCTGGTTGGGGGCCCCAACGAGCAGTACTTC
NA,NA,TRBJ2-7,TRBV10-1,CASNPRAAYEQYF,TGCGCCAGCAACCCCAGGGCCGCCTACGAGCAGTACTTC
NA,NA,TRBJ2-1,TRBV9,CASSVVEVTEQFF,TGTGCCAGCAGCGTAGTCGAAGTGACTGAGCAGTTCTTC
TRBD2,medium-sized,TRBJ2-1,TRBV4-3,CASSQDLNRGSSYNEQFF,TGCGCCAGCAGCCAAGATTTGAACCGCGGGAGCTCCTACAATGAGCAGTTCTTC
TRBD2,once,TRBJ2-7,TRBV28,CASSLLSSGSSYEQYF,TGTGCCAGCAGTTTATTATCTAGCGGGAGTTCCTACGAGCAGTACTTC
NA,NA,TRBJ2-7,TRBV4-1,CASSQGANYEQYF,TGCGCCAGCAGCCAAGGGGCGAACTACGAGCAGTACTTC
NA,NA,TRBJ2-5,TRBV21-1,CASNAVGTQYF,TGTGCCAGCAACGCAGTAGGGACCCAGTACTTC
NA,NA,TRBJ2-5,TRBV15,CATSIENQETQYF,TGTGCCACCAGCATTGAGAACCAAGAGACCCAGTACTTC
NA,NA,TRBJ2-3,TRBV11-2,CASSSRGFTDTQYF,TGTGCCAGCAGCTCCCGGGGCTTCACAGATACGCAGTATTTT
NA,NA,TRBJ2-5,TRBV27,CVSSPIGGRQETQYF,TGTGTCAGCAGTCCTATTGGCGGCCGCCAAGAGACCCAGTACTTC
NA,NA,TRBJ2-7,TRBV7-2,CASSLGLSSYEQYF,TGTGCCAGCAGCTTAGGCCTCAGCTCCTACGAGCAGTACTTC
NA,NA,TRBJ1-1,TRBV25-1,CASSESQGAFF,TGTGCCAGCAGTGAATCTCAGGGAGCTTTCTTT
TRBD2,NA,TRBJ2-5,TRBV27,CASTPGGGHQETQYF,TGTGCCAGCACCCCCGGGGGGGGACACCAAGAGACCCAGTACTTC
NA,NA,TRBJ2-1,TRBV7-9,CASSERRGPEENEQFF,TGTGCCAGCAGCGAGCGCAGGGGCCCCGAGGAAAATGAGCAGTTCTTC
TRBD2,NA,TRBJ2-1,TRBV5-4,CASSNSLGLAYNEQFF,TGTGCCAGCAGCAACTCCCTCGGACTAGCCTACAATGAGCAGTTCTTC
NA,NA,TRBJ2-2,TRBV5-1,CASSLGTYTGELFF,TGCGCCAGCAGCCTTGGGACTTACACCGGGGAGCTGTTTTTT
TRBD1,NA,TRBJ2-7,TRBV4-1,CASSQGRTGAYEQYF,TGCGCCAGCAGCCAGGGAAGGACAGGGGCCTACGAGCAGTACTTC
TRBD2,NA,TRBJ2-1,TRBV29-1,CSVDSPGLVNEQFF,TGCAGCGTTGATAGTCCGGGACTAGTCAATGAGCAGTTCTTC
TRBD2,NA,TRBJ2-7,TRBV7-9,CASSPGLYEQYF,TGTGCCAGCAGCCCGGGACTATACGAGCAGTACTTC
NA,NA,TRBJ2-3,TRBV15,CATREGLEDTQYF,TGTGCCACCCGCGAGGGCTTAGAAGATACGCAGTATTTT
NA,NA,TRBJ1-4,TRBV5-5,CASGPTNEKLFF,TGTGCCAGCGGTCCAACTAATGAAAAACTGTTTTTT
NA,once,TRBJ1-1,TRBV7-3,CASSSAGSPEAFF,TGTGCCAGCAGCTCGGCGGGGTCCCCTGAAGCTTTCTTT
TRBD2,NA,TRBJ2-5,TRBV29-1,CSVEGRASGIEETQYF,TGCAGCGTTGAAGGGAGGGCTAGCGGAATCGAAGAGACCCAGTACTTC
NA,NA,TRBJ2-7,TRBV6-6,CASSPTAYEQYF,TGTGCCAGCAGCCCAACAGCGTACGAGCAGTACTTC
NA,NA,TRBJ2-2,TRBV4-3,CASSPSQNTGELFF,TGCGCCAGCAGCCCCTCACAGAACACCGGGGAGCTGTTTTTT
NA,NA,TRBJ2-4,TRBV20-1,CSARDSPTQYF,TGCAGTGCTAGAGATTCGCCCACGCAGTACTTC
NA,NA,TRBJ1-1,TRBV7-3,CASSLHDGGNTEAFF,TGTGCCAGCAGCTTGCACGACGGCGGGAACACTGAAGCTTTCTTT
NA,NA,TRBJ2-3,TRBV27,CASSPPNGPYAPDTQYF,TGTGCCAGCAGTCCCCCTAATGGACCCTACGCCCCAGATACGCAGTATTTT
TRBD1,NA,TRBJ1-2,TRBV19,CASSSRDRGSDGYTF,TGTGCCAGTAGTAGCCGGGACAGGGGATCTGATGGCTACACCTTC
NA,NA,TRBJ2-1,TRBV4-1,CASSQRDNYNEQFF,TGCGCCAGCAGCCAACGGGACAACTACAATGAGCAGTTCTTC
TRBD1,NA,TRBJ1-4,TRBV28,CASSSPGQGRTNEKLFF,TGTGCCAGCAGTTCACCGGGACAGGGTCGAACTAATGAAAAACTGTTTTTT
TRBD2,NA,TRBJ2-5,TRBV7-3,CASSQGVAGEETQYF,TGTGCCAGCAGCCAGGGGGTAGCGGGAGAAGAGACCCAGTACTTC
NA,NA,TRBJ2-7,TRBV6-8,CASNLGAYEQYF,TGTGCCAGCAATTTGGGGGCCTACGAGCAGTACTTC
NA,NA,TRBJ2-3,TRBV4-3,CASSHSVGLTDTQYF,TGCGCCAGCAGCCATTCGGTGGGGCTCACAGATACGCAGTATTTT